This paragraph covers one T cell receptor beta chain sequence. The antigen is unknown. Measured with immunoSEQ multiplex PCR; TCRdb has only the in-frame clones, and not every one. The sample lists 560,000 or so clones, approximately 96% occurring once. In the naive CD8 group, cells lacked CD45RO and were positively selected for CCR7, so terminally differentiated effector memory CD45RA+ cells were left out. This sample is part of a study of shared clonotypes between healthy human individuals. The study's findings and limits: Only a few donors were included, so the genetic and exposure-history diversity represented was limited.

This CDR3 is 14 amino acids long. Trimming cost V 0 bases and J 7 bases, with 11 bases left between them. Germline CDR1 and CDR2: SGHRS and YFSETQ. The receptor was derived from a woman under 40 in good health. V usage is TRBV5-1 and J usage is TRBJ2-4; TRBD1 might be the D (6 bases). The material sequenced was naive CD8+ T cells sorted from blood. CDR3 loop: CASSLDREGNIQYF. In nucleotides, the CDR3 is TGCGCCAGCAGCTTGGACAGGGAAGGGAACATTCAGTACTTC.